The 4 T cell receptor beta chains given below trace back to one sample, sequenced in a study of T cells in Graves' hyperthyroidism and ophthalmopathy. Amplification yielded TCR beta CDR3 regions, with RNA transcripts as the source. An initial round of RT-PCR targeting the TCR CDR3 relied on the HTBI primer set. In TCRdb, the multiplex PCR reads were re-called with MiXCR into one record per CDR3 protein. The table has 600,000 to 700,000 distinct CDR3 sequences, about 15% seen once. The source material was blood. The receptors here all came from a middle-aged woman with Graves' ophthalmopathy.

The table lists this clonotype with many counts. The chain combines TRBV6-2 or TRBV6-3 with TRBJ2-7; 8 nucleotides agree with TRBD1. The germline V gene has CDR1 MNHEY and CDR2 SVGEGT. The CDR3 loop spans 15 amino acids. Unmatched junction bases numbered 8, after V lost 5 bases and J lost 2 bases. The CDR3 spells CASSPGTGFTYEQYF. The CDR3 DNA sequence: TGTGCCAGCAGTCCCGGGACAGGCTTTACCTACGAGCAGTACTTC.

The rearrangement joins TRBV7-2 to TRBJ2-5; TRBD2 matches 13 bases. Per germline, CDR1 SGHTA and CDR2 FQGNSA. Unmatched junction bases numbered 3, after V lost 10 bases and J lost 4 bases. The CDR3 is 13 residues long. Here the CDR3 DNA reads TGTGCCACCGGACTAGCGGGAGTAGAGACCCAGTACTTC. Translated, it gives CATGLAGVETQYF. The variable domain in full, completed from reference TRBV7-2 and TRBJ2-5, reads GAGVSQSPSNKVTEKGKDVELRCDPISGHTALYWYRQSLGQGLEFLIYFQGNSAPDKSGLPSDRFSAERTGGSVSTLTIQRTQQEDSAVYLCATGLAGVETQYFGPGTRLLVL.

This clonotype was seen ten or more times. The V gene is TRBV6-5, the J gene TRBJ1-3; D is uncertain. V lost 0 bases, J lost 4 bases, and 10 bases lay in between. There are 15 residues in the CDR3. The V gene's germline CDR1 is MNHEY and CDR2 SVGAGI. The chain's CDR3 is CASSYSFALGNTIYF. As DNA, the CDR3 is TGTGCCAGCAGTTACTCGTTCGCTCTAGGAAACACCATATATTTT.

Many counts were recorded for this clonotype. The chain combines TRBV27 with TRBJ1-1; TRBD1 matches at 10 bases. V gave up 5 bases and J gave up 1 base; unmatched junction bases: 1. The germline V gene has CDR1 MNHEY and CDR2 SMNVEV (reference sequence). This CDR3 is built from 14 residues. CDR3 DNA: TGTGCCAGCAGTGGGGACAGGGGGAACACTGAAGCTTTCTTT. Its protein product is CASSGDRGNTEAFF.